A selection of T cell receptor beta chains follows, all from one sample in a study of T-cell reconstitution after alpha-beta-depleted transplantation in children. TCRdb fed the PCR reads into MiXCR, producing one record per CDR3 protein. The sample shows a few hundred thousand distinct CDR3 sequences, roughly a tenth of them seen only once. This specimen was PBMCs from the stem cell graft donor, taken from the stem cell graft. The receptors derive from a human donor who donated a stem cell graft to a child with SCID. Each CDR3 is given without its conserved first and last residue. Each record gives: J gene, V gene, D gene, CDR3 protein. D genes are given only for firm matches.

TRBJ2-7 TRBV5-1 - ASSLQIDSEQY
TRBJ2-1 TRBV2 - ASSDMGGRYEQF
TRBJ2-7 TRBV4-2 - ASGPGLVCYEQY
TRBJ2-5 TRBV18 TRBD1 ASSPGQQETQC
TRBJ1-2 TRBV28 - ASTGRVEANYGYT
TRBJ2-7 TRBV28 - ASRVGSLQGEQY
TRBJ1-2 TRBV6-5 - ASSYEGANYGDT
TRBJ2-7 TRBV6-2/TRBV6-3 TRBD1 ASSETGTEQY
TRBJ2-1 TRBV6-5 TRBD1 ASSYRDSSYNEQF
TRBJ1-1 TRBV4-2 TRBD1 ASSQDTGAGTEAF
TRBJ1-1 TRBV3-1 - ASSPLFRVRNTEAF
TRBJ2-3 TRBV20-1 - SASLDTQY
TRBJ2-7 TRBV4-3 - ASSQDPVHQPRASSYEQY
TRBJ2-3 TRBV20-1 - SASRGGTKRTDTQY
TRBJ2-3 TRBV5-1 TRBD2 ASSYRGGPGDTQY
TRBJ2-7 TRBV6-1 - ASSTGRNIYEQY
TRBJ1-6 TRBV5-5 - ASSLGNAGSYNSPLH
TRBJ2-5 TRBV5-1 - ASSLVIQETQY
TRBJ2-2 TRBV7-9 TRBD1 ASSLNRGFAGELF
TRBJ2-2 TRBV9 - ASSEGIRIGELF
TRBJ1-5 TRBV12-3/TRBV12-4 - ASSFEGFLGNQPQH
TRBJ2-7 TRBV5-1 - ASSSGAEQY
TRBJ1-4 TRBV20-1 - SARDIRAVEKLF
TRBJ2-1 TRBV18 - ASATGGQSYNEQF
TRBJ2-1 TRBV5-6 - ASRLTGRSSSYNEQF
TRBJ1-2 TRBV12-3/TRBV12-4 - ASTPTDLYGYT
TRBJ1-1 TRBV5-5 TRBD1 ASSPGQGVGNTEAF
TRBJ1-5 TRBV5-5 - ASSGGTPRQPQH